The clone carrying this TCR beta chain was picked up one time. Its antigen is currently unknown. The data are from a study of shared clonotypes between healthy human individuals. The repertoire was sequenced with immunoSEQ multiplex PCR; TCRdb's copy has only in-frame clones and lacks some. The sample contains 630,000 or so clones, 95% to 98% of which appear only once. Findings of the study overall: Larger richness was generally estimated for naive than memory subsets. Incomplete sequencing of sorted subsets was indicated by rarefaction despite large depth. A handful of donors shared 4.5% to 6.5% of their naive CD4 clonotypes.

Naive CD8 cells, CD45RO-negative and positively selected for CCR7, excluded terminally differentiated effector memory CD45RA+ cells. Germline loops: CDR1 MNHEY, CDR2 SMNVEV (reference sequence). Trimming removed 5 bases at V and 2 bases at J, with 6 bases between. The CDR3 length is 12 residues. This sequence originates from a man aged 30 to 39 in good health. The V and J genes are TRBV27 and TRBJ1-2; D call uncertain. Sequencing was carried out using naive CD8+ T cells sorted from blood. The CDR3 protein is CASSPRNYGYTF. CDR3 sequence (DNA): TGTGCCAGCAGTCCCCGGAACTATGGCTACACCTTC.